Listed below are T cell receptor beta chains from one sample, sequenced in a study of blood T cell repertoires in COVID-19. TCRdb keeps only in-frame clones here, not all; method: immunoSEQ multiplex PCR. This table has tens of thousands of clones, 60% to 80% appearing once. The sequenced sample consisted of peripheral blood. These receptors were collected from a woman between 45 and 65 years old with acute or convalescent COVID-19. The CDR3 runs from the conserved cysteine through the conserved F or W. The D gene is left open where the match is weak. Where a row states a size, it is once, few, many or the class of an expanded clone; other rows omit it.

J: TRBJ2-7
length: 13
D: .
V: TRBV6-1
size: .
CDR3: CASSDQRSHEQYF
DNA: TGTGCCAGCAGTGATCAGCGATCACACGAGCAGTACTTC

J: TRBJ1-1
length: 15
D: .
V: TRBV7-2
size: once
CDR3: CASSLRTQGDTEAFF
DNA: TGTGCCAGCAGCTTAAGGACGCAAGGGGACACTGAAGCTTTCTTT

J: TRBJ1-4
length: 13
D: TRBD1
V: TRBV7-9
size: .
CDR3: CASSLGDRPKLFF
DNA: TGTGCCAGCAGCTTAGGGGACAGGCCTAAACTGTTTTTT

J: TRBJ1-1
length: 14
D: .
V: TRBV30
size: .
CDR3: CAWTVGLSNTEAFF
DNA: TGTGCCTGGACGGTCGGTCTCTCGAACACTGAAGCTTTCTTT

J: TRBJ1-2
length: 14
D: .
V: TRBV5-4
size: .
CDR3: CASSSRQTFYGYTF
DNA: TGTGCCAGCAGTTCCCGACAGACCTTCTATGGCTACACCTTC

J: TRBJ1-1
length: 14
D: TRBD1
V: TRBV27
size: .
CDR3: CASKIGDRGTEAFF
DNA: TGTGCCAGCAAAATAGGGGACAGGGGCACTGAAGCTTTCTTT

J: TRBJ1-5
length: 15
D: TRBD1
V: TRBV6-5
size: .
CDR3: CASSAQGFGNQPQHF
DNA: TGTGCCAGCAGCGCACAGGGGTTCGGCAATCAGCCCCAGCATTTT

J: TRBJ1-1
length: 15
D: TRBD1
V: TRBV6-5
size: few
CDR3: CASSHPQGANTEAFF
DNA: TGTGCCAGCAGTCACCCACAGGGGGCGAACACTGAAGCTTTCTTT

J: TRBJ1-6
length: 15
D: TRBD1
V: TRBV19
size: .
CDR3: CASRLAGTENSPLHF
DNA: TGTGCCAGTAGACTCGCCGGGACAGAGAATTCACCCCTCCACTTT

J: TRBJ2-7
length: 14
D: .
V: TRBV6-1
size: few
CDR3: CASSEVIGVHEQYF
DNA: TGTGCCAGCAGTGAAGTAATAGGGGTACACGAGCAGTACTTC

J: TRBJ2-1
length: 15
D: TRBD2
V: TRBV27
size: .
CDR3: CASSPGLAGYNEQFF
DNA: TGTGCCAGCAGTCCCGGACTAGCGGGGTACAATGAGCAGTTCTTC

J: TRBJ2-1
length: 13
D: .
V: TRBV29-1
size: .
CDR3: CSVLGTNNNEQFF
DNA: TGCAGCGTTCTTGGGACAAATAACAATGAGCAGTTCTTC

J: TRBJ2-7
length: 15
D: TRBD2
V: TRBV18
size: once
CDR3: CASSPREGTRNEQYF
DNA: TGTGCCAGCTCACCACGAGAAGGGACTAGGAACGAGCAGTACTTC

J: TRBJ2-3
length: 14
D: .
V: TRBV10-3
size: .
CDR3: CAISGQNFTDTQYF
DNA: TGTGCCATCAGTGGACAGAATTTCACAGATACGCAGTATTTT